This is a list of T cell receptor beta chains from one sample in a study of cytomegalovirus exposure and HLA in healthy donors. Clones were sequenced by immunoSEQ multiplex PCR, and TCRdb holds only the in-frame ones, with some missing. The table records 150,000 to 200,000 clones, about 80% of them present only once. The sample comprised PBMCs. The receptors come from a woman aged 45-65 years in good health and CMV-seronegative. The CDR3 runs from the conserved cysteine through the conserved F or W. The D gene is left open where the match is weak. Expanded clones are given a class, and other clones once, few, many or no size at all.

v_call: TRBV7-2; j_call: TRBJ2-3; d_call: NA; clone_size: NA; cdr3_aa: CASSARGFFTDTQYF; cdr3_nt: TGTGCCAGCAGCGCCCGCGGGTTTTTCACAGATACGCAGTATTTT
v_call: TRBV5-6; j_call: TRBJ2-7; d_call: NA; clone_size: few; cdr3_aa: CASSSRTGPYEQYF; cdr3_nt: TGTGCCAGCAGCTCCCGAACTGGGCCCTACGAGCAGTACTTC
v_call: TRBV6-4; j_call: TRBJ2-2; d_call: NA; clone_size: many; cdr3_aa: CASDKDGTGELFF; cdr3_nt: TGTGCCAGCGACAAGGATGGGACCGGGGAGCTGTTTTTT
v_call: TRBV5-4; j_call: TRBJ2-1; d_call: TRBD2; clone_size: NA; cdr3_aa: CASCLAGADEQFF; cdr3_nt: TGTGCCAGCTGCCTGGCGGGAGCGGATGAGCAGTTCTTC
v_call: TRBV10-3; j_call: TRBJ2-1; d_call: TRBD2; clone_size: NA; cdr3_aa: CAINPAGAGEVANEQFF; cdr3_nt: TGTGCCATCAATCCCGCGGGAGCGGGAGAGGTAGCGAATGAGCAGTTCTTC
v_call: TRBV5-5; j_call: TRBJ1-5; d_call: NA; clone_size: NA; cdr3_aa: CASSLYRDQPQHF; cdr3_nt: TGTGCCAGCAGCTTGTATCGGGATCAGCCCCAGCATTTT
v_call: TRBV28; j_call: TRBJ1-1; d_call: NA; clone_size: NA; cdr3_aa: CASIIGRAMNTEAFF; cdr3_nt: TGTGCCAGCATTATCGGCAGGGCAATGAACACTGAAGCTTTCTTT
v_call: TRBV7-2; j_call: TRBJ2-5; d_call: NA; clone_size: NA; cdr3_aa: CASSLRLYQETQYF; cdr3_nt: TGTGCCAGCAGCCTCAGGCTGTACCAAGAGACCCAGTACTTC
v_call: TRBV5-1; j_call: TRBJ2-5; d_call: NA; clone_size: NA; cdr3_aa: CASSLAVAGEGETQYF; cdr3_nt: TGCGCCAGCAGCTTGGCCGTTGCAGGGGAGGGGGAGACCCAGTACTTC
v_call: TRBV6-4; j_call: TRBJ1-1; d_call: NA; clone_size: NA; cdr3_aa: CASSGLQGVTEAFF; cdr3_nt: TGTGCCAGCAGTGGCTTACAGGGCGTCACTGAAGCTTTCTTT
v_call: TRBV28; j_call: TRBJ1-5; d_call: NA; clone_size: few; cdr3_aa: CASSLYRNSNQPQHF; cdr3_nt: TGTGCCAGCAGTTTATACAGAAATAGCAATCAGCCCCAGCATTTT
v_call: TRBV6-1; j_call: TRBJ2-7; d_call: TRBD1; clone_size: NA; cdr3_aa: CASSTTGAPRHEQYF; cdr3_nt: TGTGCCAGCAGTACAACAGGGGCCCCCCGCCACGAGCAGTACTTC
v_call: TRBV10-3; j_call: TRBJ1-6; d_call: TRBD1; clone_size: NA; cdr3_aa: CAISAGQGAQSPLHF; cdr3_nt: TGTGCCATCAGTGCTGGACAGGGGGCACAGTCACCCCTCCACTTT
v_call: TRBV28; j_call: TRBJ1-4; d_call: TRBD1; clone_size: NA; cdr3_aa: CASSAQQGGPGKLFF; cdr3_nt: TGTGCCAGCAGTGCCCAACAGGGGGGCCCTGGAAAACTGTTTTTT
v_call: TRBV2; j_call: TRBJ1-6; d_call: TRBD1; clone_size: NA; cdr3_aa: CASTQRTGDNSPLHF; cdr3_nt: TGTGCCAGCACCCAAAGGACAGGGGATAATTCACCCCTCCACTTT
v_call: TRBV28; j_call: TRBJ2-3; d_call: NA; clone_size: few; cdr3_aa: CASSMAGVGADTQYF; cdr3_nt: TGTGCCAGCAGTATGGCGGGCGTGGGTGCAGATACGCAGTATTTT
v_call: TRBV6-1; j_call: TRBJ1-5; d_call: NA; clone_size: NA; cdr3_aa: CASTVTGISNQPQHF; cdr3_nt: TGTGCCAGCACCGTCACAGGGATCAGCAATCAGCCCCAGCATTTT
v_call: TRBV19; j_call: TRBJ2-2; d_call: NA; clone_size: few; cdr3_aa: CASSKGTGELFF; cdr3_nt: TGTGCCAGTAGTAAGGGGACCGGGGAGCTGTTTTTT
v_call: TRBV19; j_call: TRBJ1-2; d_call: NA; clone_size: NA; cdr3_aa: CASSPIPPGFDYGYTF; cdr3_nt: TGTGCCAGTAGTCCAATCCCGCCGGGGTTCGACTATGGCTACACCTTC
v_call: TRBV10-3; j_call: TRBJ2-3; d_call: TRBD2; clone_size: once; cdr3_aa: CAISAGSAGDTSTDTQYF; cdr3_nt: TGTGCCATCAGTGCCGGGTCAGCGGGGGACACTAGCACAGATACGCAGTATTTT
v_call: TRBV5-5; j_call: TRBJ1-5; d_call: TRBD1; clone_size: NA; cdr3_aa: CASSLKGQLNQPQHF; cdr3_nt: TGTGCCAGCAGCTTGAAGGGACAGCTAAATCAGCCCCAGCATTTT
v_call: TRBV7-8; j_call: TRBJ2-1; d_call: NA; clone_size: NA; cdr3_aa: CASSPGPQGVYNEQFF; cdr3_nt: TGTGCCAGCAGCCCCGGGCCACAGGGAGTTTACAATGAGCAGTTCTTC
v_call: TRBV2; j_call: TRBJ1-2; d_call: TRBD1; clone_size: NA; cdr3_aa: CASSVMRTGGGFNYGYTF; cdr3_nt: TGTGCCAGCTCTGTAATGAGGACAGGGGGGGGGTTTAACTATGGCTACACCTTC
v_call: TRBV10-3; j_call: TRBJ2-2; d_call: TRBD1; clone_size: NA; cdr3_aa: CAITSGQGFGGELFF; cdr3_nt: TGTGCCATCACCTCGGGACAGGGCTTTGGCGGGGAGCTGTTTTTT
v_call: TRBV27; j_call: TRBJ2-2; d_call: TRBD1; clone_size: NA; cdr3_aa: CASSPGQGRTGELFF; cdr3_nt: TGTGCCAGCAGTCCAGGACAGGGAAGAACCGGGGAGCTGTTTTTT
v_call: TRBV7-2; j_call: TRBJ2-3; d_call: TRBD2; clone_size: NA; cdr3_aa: CASSLAGQSTDTQYF; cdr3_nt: TGTGCCAGCAGCCTAGCGGGGCAGAGCACAGATACGCAGTATTTT
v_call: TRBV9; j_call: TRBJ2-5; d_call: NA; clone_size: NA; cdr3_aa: CASSTAGPKETQYF; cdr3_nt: TGTGCCAGCAGCACCGCGGGCCCGAAGGAGACCCAGTACTTC
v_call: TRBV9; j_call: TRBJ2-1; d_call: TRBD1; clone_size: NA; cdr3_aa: CASSAGTGLNNEQFF; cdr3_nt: TGTGCCAGCAGCGCCGGGACAGGGCTAAACAATGAGCAGTTCTTC
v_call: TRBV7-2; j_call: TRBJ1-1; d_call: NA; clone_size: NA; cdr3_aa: CASSLVGHGNTEAFF; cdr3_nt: TGTGCCAGCAGCTTAGTAGGACACGGGAACACTGAAGCTTTCTTT
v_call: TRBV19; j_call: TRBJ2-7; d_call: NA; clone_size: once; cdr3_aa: CASESRTYEQYF; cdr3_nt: TGTGCCAGTGAGTCGAGGACCTACGAGCAGTACTTC
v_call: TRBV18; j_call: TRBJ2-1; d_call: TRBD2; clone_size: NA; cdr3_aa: CASSPGLAGGDEQFF; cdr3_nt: TGTGCCAGCTCACCGGGACTAGCGGGAGGAGATGAGCAGTTCTTC
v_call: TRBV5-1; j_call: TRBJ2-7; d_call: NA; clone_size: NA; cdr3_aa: CASSPTTGEGEQYF; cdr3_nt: TGCGCCAGCAGCCCGACGACGGGAGAAGGTGAGCAGTACTTC
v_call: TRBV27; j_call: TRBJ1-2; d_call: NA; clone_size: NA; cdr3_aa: CASSPPQGGYTF; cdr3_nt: TGTGCCAGCAGTCCTCCACAGGGAGGCTACACCTTC
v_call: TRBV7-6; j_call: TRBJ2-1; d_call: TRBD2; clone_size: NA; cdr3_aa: CASSLATSGNEQFF; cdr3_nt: TGTGCCAGCAGCTTAGCGACTAGCGGGAATGAGCAGTTCTTC
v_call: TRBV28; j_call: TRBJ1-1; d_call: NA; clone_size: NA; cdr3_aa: CASNAVGVYTEAFF; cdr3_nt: TGTGCCAGCAATGCGGTCGGGGTATACACTGAAGCTTTCTTT
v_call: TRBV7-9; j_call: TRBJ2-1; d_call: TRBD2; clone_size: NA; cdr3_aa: CASSPWASGSDEQFF; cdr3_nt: TGTGCCAGCAGCCCCTGGGCTAGCGGGAGCGATGAGCAGTTCTTC